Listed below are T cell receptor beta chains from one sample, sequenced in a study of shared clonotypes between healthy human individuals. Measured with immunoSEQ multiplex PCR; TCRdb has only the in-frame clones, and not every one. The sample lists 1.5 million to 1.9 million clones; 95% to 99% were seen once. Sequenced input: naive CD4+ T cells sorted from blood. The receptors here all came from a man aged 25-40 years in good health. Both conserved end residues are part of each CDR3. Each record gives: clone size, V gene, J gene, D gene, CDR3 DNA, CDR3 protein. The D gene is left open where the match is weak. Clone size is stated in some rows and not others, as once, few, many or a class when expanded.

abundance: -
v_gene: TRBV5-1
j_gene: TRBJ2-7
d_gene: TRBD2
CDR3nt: TGCGCCAGCAGCTGGGGACTAGCGGGAGAGGAGCCCTACGAGCAGTACTTC
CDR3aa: CASSWGLAGEEPYEQYF

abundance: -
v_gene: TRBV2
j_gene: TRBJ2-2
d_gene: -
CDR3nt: TGTGCCAGCAGGGAACAGGCCTTGAACACCGGGGAGCTGTTTTTT
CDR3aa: CASREQALNTGELFF

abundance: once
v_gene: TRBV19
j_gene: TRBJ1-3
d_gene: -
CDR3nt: TGTGCCAGTAGTCCCCACAGTGTTCTTGTCTCTGGAAACACCATATATTTT
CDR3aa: CASSPHSVLVSGNTIYF

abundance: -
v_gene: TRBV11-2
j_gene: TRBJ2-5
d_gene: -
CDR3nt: TGTGCCAGCAGCTTCGACAGAGAAGAGACCCAGTACTTC
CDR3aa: CASSFDREETQYF

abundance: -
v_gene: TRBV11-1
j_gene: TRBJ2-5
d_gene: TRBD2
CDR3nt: TGTGCCAGCAGCGAAGATCTAGCGGACGGGACCCAGTACTTC
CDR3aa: CASSEDLADGTQYF

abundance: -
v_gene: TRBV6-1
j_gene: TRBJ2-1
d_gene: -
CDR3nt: TGTGCCAGCAGTCTGAGTCAGACCTACAATGAGCAGTTCTTC
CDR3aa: CASSLSQTYNEQFF

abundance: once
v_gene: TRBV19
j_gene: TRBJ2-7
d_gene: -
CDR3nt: TGTGCCAGTAGTATCCGGGCCCAGAGCTCCTACGAGCAGTACTTC
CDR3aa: CASSIRAQSSYEQYF

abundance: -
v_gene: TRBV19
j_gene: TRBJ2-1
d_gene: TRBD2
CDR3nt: TGTGCCAGTAGTTGGGGACTAGCGGGGCAGTTCTTC
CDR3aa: CASSWGLAGQFF

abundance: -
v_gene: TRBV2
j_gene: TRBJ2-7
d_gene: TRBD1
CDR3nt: TGTGCCACTAAGGACAGGCTCTACGAGCAGTACTTC
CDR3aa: CATKDRLYEQYF

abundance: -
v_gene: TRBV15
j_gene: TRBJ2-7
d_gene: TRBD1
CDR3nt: TGTGCCACCAGCAGAATAATACCGGGACAGGGGGACTACGAGCAGTACTTC
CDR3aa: CATSRIIPGQGDYEQYF

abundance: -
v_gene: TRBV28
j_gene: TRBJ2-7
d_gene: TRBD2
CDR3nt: TGTGCCAGCAGTTGGGGGACTAGCCCCATCTACGAGCAGTACTTC
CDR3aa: CASSWGTSPIYEQYF

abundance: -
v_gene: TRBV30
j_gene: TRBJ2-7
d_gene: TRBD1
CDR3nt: TGTGCCTGGAGTGCGACGCTTGGGGACAGGGGTTCCTACGAGCAGTACTTC
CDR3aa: CAWSATLGDRGSYEQYF

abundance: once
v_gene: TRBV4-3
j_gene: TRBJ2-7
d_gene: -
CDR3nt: TGCGCCAGCAGCCAAGCGGGAGTAGGCGAGCAGTACTTC
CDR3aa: CASSQAGVGEQYF

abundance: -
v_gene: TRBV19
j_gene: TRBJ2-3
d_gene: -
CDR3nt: TGTGCCAGTAGTATTGGAGCGGGCACAGATACGCAGTATTTT
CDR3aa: CASSIGAGTDTQYF

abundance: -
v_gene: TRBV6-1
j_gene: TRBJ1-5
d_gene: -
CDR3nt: TGTGCCAGCAGTGAAGTTGGACCCTTGGGCAATCAGCCCCAGCATTTT
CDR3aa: CASSEVGPLGNQPQHF

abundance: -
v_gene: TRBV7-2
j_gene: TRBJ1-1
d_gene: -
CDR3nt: TGTGCCAGCAGCTTACTGCAGGGGTCCGCTTTCTTT
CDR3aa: CASSLLQGSAFF

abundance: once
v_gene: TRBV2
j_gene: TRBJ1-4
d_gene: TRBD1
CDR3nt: TGTGCCAGCAGTTTCGACAGGGCCTCCGAAAAACTGTTTTTT
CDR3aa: CASSFDRASEKLFF

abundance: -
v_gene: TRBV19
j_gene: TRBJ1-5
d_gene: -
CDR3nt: TGTGCCAGTAGCCTCAGACAGAATAGCAATCAGCCCCAGCATTTT
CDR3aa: CASSLRQNSNQPQHF

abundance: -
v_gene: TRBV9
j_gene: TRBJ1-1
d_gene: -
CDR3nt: TGTGCCAGCAGCGTATCGGGATTGCGGGGAACTGAAGCTTTCTTT
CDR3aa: CASSVSGLRGTEAFF

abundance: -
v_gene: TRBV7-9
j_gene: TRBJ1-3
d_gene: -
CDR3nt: TGTGCCAGCAGCTTAGCGCTGAGAACTGGAAACACCATATATTTT
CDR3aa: CASSLALRTGNTIYF

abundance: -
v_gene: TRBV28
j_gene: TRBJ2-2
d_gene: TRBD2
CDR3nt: TGTGCCAGCAGTTTATCTAGCGGGAGACGGGAGCTGTTTTTT
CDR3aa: CASSLSSGRRELFF

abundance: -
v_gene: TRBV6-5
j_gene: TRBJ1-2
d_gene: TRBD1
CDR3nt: TGTGCCAGCAGTTACTTTAACAGGGGGCAAAATGGCTACACCTTC
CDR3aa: CASSYFNRGQNGYTF

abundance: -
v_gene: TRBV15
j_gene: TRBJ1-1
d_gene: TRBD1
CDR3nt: TGTGCCACCAGCAGAGTTGTGGGGACAGGGGTCACTGAAGCTTTCTTT
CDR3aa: CATSRVVGTGVTEAFF

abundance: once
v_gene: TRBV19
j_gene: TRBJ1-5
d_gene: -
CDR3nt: TGTGCCAGTAGTATCGGGCAGGGAGGCGGACAGCCCCAGCATTTT
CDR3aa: CASSIGQGGGQPQHF

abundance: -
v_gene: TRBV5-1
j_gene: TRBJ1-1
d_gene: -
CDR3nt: TGCGCCAGCATGCGCGGGCAGAACACTGAAGCTTTCTTT
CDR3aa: CASMRGQNTEAFF

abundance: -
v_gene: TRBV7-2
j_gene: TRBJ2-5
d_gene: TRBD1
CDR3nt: TGTGCCAGCAGCTTAGTCAGGGGGACAGGGGAGGTGACCCAGTACTTC
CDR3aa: CASSLVRGTGEVTQYF

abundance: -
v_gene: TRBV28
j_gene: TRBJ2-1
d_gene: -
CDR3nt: TGTGCCAGCACCGTTATTAGGGGCGGCTCCTACAATGAGCAGTTCTTC
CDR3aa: CASTVIRGGSYNEQFF

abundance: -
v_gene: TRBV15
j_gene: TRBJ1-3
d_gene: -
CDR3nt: TGTGCCACCAGCAGAGATGCAGGGCCTGGAAACACCATATATTTT
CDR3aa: CATSRDAGPGNTIYF

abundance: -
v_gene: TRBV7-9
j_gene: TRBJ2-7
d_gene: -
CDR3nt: TGTGCCAGCAGCTTAGAGGGGTACTCCTACGAGCAGTACTTC
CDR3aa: CASSLEGYSYEQYF

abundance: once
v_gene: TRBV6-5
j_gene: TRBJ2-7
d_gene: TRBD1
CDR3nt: TGTGCCAGCAGTCCAGCCCGGGACAGGGCCCTCGAGCAGTACTTC
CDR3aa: CASSPARDRALEQYF

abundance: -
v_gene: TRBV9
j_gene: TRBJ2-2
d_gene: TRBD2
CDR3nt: TGTGCCAGCAGCGTAGTAGGGACTAGCGGCGGGGAGCTGTTTTTT
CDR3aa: CASSVVGTSGGELFF

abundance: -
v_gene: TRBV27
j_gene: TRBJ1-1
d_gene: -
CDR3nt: TGTGCCAGCAGTCCACGGGTCTTGAACACTGAAGCTTTCTTT
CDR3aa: CASSPRVLNTEAFF

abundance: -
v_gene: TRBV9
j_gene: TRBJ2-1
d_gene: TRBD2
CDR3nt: TGTGCCAGCAGGACTAGCGGTTCCAATGAGCAGTTCTTC
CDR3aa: CASRTSGSNEQFF

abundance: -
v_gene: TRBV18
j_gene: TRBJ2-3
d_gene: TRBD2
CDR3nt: TGTGCCAGCTCACCACGCACTAGCGGGGGCACAGATACGCAGTATTTT
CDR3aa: CASSPRTSGGTDTQYF

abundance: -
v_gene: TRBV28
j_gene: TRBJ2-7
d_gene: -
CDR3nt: TGTGCCAGCAGGAGGGACGGACACTACGAGCAGTACTTC
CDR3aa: CASRRDGHYEQYF

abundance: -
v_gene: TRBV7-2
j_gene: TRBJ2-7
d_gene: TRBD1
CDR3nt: TGTGCCAGCAGCCTGACAGGGAATAGTTACGAGCAGTACTTC
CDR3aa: CASSLTGNSYEQYF

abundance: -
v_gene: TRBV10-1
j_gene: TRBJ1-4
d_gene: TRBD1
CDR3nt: TGCGCCAGCAGTGAGTCCGGACAGGCAGGGGATGAAAAACTGTTTTTT
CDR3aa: CASSESGQAGDEKLFF

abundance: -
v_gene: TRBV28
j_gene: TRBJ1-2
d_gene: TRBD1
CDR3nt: TGTGCCAGCAGTTTTGTAAATTCGGGACAGGAGTATGGCTACACCTTC
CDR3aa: CASSFVNSGQEYGYTF

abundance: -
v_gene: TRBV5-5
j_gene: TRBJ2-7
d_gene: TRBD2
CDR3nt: TGTGCCAGCAGCTCGTCCGGGACTAACTCCTACGAGCAGTACTTC
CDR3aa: CASSSSGTNSYEQYF

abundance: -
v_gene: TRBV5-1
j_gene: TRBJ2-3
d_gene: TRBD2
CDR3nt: TGCGCCAGCAGCCCTAGCGGGCCGGCCACAGATACGCAGTATTTT
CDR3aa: CASSPSGPATDTQYF

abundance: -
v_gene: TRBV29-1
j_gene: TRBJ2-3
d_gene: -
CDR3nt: TGCAGCGTTGGAGGCGCGGGCGGAGGCACAGATACGCAGTATTTT
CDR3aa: CSVGGAGGGTDTQYF

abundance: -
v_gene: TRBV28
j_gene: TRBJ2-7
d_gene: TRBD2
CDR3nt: TGTGCCAGCCAGTTAGCGGGACAACACTACGAGCAGTACTTC
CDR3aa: CASQLAGQHYEQYF

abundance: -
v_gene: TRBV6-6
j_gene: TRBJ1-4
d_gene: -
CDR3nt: TGTGCCAGCAATTCAGGGTGGCGTGAAAAACTGTTTTTT
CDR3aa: CASNSGWREKLFF

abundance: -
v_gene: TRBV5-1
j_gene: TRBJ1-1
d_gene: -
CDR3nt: TGCGCCAGCAGCTGGGGCGGGTCAGGCCCCACTGAAGCTTTCTTT
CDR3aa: CASSWGGSGPTEAFF

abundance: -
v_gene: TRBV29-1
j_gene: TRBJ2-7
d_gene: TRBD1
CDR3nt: TGCAGCGTTGAAGACGGTTCCTCGACAGGGGGCGAAGCCTACGAGCAGTACTTC
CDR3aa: CSVEDGSSTGGEAYEQYF

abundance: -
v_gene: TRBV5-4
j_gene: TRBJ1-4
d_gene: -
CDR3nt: TGTGCCAGCAGCTTGGAGGGGCTTCGTGAAAAACTGTTTTTT
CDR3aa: CASSLEGLREKLFF

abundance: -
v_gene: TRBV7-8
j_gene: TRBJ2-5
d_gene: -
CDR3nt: TGTGCCAGCAGCTTAGAACTGGGGCAAAGACAAGAGACCCAGTACTTC
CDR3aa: CASSLELGQRQETQYF

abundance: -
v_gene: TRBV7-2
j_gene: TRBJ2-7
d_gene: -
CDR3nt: TGTGCCAGCAGCTTAGCTTTACAAAGCTCCTACGAGCAGTACTTC
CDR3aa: CASSLALQSSYEQYF

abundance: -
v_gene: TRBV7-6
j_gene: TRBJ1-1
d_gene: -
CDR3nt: TGTGCCAGCAGCTTAGCTTTGGGGGGGAGTACTGAAGCTTTCTTT
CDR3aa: CASSLALGGSTEAFF

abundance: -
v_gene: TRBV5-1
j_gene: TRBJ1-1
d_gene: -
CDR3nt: TGCGCCAGCAGCTTGGGGGGGAGGTCCGCAGCTTTCTTT
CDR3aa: CASSLGGRSAAFF